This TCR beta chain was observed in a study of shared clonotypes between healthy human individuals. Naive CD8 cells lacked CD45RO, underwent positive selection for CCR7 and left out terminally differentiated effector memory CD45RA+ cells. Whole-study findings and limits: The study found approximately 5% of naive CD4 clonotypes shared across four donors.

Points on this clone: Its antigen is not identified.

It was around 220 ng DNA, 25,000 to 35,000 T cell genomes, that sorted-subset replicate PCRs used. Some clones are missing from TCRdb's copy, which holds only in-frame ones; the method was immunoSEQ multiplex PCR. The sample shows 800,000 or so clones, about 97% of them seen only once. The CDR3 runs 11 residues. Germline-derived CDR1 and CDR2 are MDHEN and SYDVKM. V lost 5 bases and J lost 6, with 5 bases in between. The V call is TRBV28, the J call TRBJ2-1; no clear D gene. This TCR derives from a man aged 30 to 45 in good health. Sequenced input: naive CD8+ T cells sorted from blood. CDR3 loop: CASSPSNEQFF. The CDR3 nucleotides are TGTGCCAGCAGTCCGAGCAATGAGCAGTTCTTC. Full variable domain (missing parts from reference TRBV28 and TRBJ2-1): DVKVTQSSRYLVKRTGEKVFLECVQDMDHENMFWYRQDPGLGLRLIYFSYDVKMKEKGDIPEGYSVSREKKERFSLILESASTNQTSMYLCASSPSNEQFFGPGTRLTVL.